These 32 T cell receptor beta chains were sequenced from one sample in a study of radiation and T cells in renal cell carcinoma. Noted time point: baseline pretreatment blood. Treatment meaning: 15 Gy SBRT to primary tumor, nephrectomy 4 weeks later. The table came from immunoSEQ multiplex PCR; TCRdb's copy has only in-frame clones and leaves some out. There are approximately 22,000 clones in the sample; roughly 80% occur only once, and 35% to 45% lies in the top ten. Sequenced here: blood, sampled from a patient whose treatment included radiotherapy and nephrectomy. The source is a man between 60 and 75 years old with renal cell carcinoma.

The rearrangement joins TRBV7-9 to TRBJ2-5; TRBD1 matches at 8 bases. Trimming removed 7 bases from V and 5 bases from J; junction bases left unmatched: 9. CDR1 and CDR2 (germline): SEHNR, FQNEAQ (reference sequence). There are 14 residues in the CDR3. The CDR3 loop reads CASTQAGGTETQYF. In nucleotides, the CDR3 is TGTGCCAGCACTCAAGCAGGGGGCACGGAGACCCAGTACTTC. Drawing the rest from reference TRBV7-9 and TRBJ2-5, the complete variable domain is DTGVSQNPRHKITKRGQNVTFRCDPISEHNRLYWYRQTLGQGPEFLTYFQNEAQLEKSRLLSDRFSAERPKGSFSTLEIQRTEQGDSAMYLCASTQAGGTETQYFGPGTRLLVL.

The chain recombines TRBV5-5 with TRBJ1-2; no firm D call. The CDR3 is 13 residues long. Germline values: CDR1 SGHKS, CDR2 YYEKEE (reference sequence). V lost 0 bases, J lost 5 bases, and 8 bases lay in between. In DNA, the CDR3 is TGTGCCAGCAGCTTGGTGGGGATTTATGGCTACACCTTC. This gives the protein CASSLVGIYGYTF.

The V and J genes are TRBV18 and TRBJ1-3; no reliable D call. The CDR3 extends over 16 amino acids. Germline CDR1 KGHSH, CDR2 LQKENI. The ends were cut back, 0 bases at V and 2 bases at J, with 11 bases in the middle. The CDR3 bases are TGTGCCAGCTCACCACCCGGGCGGCTCCCTGGAAACACCATATATTTT. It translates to CASSPPGRLPGNTIYF.

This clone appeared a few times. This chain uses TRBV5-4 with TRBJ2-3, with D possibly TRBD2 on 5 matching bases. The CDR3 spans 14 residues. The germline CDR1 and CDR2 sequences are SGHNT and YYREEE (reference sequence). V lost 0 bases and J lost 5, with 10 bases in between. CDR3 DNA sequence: TGTGCCAGCAGCTTGGCCGGGAAGCAAGATACGCAGTATTTT. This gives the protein CASSLAGKQDTQYF.

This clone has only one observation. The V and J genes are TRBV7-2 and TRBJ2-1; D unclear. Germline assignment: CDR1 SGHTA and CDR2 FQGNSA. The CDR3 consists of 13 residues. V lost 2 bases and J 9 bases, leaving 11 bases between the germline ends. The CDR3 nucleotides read TGTGCCAGCAGCTTAAATCGGGCGAGTGAGCAGTTCTTC. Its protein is CASSLNRASEQFF. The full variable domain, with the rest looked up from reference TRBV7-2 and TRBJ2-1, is GAGVSQSPSNKVTEKGKDVELRCDPISGHTALYWYRQSLGQGLEFLIYFQGNSAPDKSGLPSDRFSAERTGGSVSTLTIQRTQQEDSAVYLCASSLNRASEQFFGPGTRLTVL.

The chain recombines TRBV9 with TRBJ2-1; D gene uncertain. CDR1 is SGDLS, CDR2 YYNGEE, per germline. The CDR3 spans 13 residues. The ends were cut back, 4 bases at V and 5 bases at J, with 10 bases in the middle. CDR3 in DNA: TGTGCCAGCAGCACCTACTTTAACAATGAGCAGTTCTTC. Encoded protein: CASSTYFNNEQFF.

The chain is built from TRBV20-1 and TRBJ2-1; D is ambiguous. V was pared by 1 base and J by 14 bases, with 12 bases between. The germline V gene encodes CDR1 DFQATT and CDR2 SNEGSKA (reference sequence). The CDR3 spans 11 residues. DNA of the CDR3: TGCAGTGCTAGAGCGGCGTTTTTGGAGTTCTTC. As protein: CSARAAFLEFF.

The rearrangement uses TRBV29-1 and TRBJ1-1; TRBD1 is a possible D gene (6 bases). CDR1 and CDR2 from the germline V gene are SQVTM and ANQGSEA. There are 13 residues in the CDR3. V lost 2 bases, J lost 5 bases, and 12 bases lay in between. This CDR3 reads CSVETGKGTEAFF. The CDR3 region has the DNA TGCAGCGTTGAAACAGGGAAGGGGACTGAAGCTTTCTTT.

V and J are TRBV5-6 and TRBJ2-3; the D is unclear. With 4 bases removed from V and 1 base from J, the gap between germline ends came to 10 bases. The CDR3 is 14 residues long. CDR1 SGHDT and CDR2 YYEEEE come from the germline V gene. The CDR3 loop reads CASSKRSGTDTQYF. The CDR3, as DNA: TGTGCCAGCAGCAAACGGTCCGGCACAGATACGCAGTATTTT.

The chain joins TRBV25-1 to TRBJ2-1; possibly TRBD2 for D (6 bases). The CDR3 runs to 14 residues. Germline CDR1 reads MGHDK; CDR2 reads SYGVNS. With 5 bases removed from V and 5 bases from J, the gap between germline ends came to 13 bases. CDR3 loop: CASSLRERNNEQFF. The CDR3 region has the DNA TGTGCCAGCAGTTTACGGGAGCGGAACAATGAGCAGTTCTTC.

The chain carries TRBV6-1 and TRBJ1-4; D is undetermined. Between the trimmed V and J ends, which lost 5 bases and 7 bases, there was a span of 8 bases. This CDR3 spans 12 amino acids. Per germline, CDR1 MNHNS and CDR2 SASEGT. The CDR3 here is CASSTSFEKLFF. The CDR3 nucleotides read TGTGCCAGCAGTACTTCTTTTGAAAAACTGTTTTTT.

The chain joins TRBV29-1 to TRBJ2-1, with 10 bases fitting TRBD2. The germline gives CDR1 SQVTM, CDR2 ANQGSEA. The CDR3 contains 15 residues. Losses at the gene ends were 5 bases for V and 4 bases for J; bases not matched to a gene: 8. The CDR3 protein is CSVTRTSGIYNEQFF. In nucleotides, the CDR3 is TGCAGCGTTACAAGGACTAGCGGCATATACAATGAGCAGTTCTTC.

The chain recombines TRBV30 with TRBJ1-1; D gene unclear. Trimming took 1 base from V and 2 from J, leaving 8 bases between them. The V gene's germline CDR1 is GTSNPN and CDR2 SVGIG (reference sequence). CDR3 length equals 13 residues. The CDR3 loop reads CAWSDSENTEAFF. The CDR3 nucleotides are TGTGCCTGGAGTGACTCTGAAAACACTGAAGCTTTCTTT.

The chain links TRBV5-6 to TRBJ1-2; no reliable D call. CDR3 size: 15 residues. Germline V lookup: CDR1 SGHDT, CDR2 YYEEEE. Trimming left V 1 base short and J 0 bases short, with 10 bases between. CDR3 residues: CASSLFRLSNYGYTF. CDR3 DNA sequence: TGTGCCAGCAGCTTGTTCAGGTTATCTAACTATGGCTACACCTTC.

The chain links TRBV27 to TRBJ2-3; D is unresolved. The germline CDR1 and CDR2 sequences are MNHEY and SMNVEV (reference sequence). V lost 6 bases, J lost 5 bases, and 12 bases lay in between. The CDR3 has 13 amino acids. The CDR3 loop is CASRTYTEDTQYF. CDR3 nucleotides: TGTGCCAGCAGGACCTACACGGAAGATACGCAGTATTTT.

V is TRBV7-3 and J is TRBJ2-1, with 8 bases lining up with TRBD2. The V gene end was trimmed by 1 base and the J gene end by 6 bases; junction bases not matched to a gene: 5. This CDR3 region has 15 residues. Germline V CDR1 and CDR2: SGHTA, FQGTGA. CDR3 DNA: TGTGCCAGCAGCTTAATTAGCGGGATGGGCAATGAGCAGTTCTTC. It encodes CASSLISGMGNEQFF. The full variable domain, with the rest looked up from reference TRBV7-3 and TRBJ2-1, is GAGVSQTPSNKVTEKGKYVELRCDPISGHTALYWYRQSLGQGPEFLIYFQGTGAADDSGLPNDRFFAVRPEGSVSTLKIQRTERGDSAVYLCASSLISGMGNEQFFGPGTRLTVL.

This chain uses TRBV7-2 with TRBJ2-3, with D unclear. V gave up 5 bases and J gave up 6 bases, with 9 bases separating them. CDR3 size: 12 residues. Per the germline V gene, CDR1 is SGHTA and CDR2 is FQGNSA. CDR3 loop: CASSPSLDTQYF. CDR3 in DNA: TGTGCCAGCAGCCCCTCTTTGGATACGCAGTATTTT.

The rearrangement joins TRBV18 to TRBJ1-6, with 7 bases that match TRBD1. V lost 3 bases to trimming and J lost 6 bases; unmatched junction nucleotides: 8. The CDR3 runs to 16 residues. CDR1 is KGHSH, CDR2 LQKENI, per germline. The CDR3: CASSPTGTIFNSPLHF. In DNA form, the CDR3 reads TGTGCCAGCTCACCGACAGGGACCATCTTTAATTCACCCCTCCACTTT.

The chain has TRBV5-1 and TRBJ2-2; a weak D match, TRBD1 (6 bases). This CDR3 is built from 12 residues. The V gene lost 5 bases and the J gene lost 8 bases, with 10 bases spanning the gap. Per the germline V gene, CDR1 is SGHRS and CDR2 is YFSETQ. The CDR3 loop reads CASRSDRGELFF. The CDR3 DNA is TGCGCCAGCAGATCTGACAGGGGGGAGCTGTTTTTT.

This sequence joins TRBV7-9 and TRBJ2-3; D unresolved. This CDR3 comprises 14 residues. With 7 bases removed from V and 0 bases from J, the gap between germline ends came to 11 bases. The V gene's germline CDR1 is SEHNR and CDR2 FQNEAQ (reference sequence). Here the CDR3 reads CASTLIASTDTQYF. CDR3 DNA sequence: TGTGCCAGCACGTTGATAGCTAGCACAGATACGCAGTATTTT.

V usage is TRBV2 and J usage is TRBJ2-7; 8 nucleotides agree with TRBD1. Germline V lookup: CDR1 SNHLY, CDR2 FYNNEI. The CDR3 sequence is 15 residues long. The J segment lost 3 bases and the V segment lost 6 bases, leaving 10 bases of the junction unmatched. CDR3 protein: CASSIRTGPFYEQYF. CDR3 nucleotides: TGTGCCAGCAGCATAAGGACAGGGCCTTTCTACGAGCAGTACTTC.

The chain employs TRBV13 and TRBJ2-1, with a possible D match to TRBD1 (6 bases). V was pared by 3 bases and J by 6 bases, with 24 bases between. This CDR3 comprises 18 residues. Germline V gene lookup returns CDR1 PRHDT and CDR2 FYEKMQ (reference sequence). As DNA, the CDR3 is TGTGCCAGCAGCTTTTATGATCTGATGAGGGGGTCCCCCAATGAGCAGTTCTTC. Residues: CASSFYDLMRGSPNEQFF. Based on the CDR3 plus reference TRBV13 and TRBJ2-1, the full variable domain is AAGVIQSPRHLIKEKRETATLKCYPIPRHDTVYWYQQGPGQDPQFLISFYEKMQSDKGSIPDRFSAQQFSDYHSELNMSSLELGDSALYFCASSFYDLMRGSPNEQFFGPGTRLTVL.

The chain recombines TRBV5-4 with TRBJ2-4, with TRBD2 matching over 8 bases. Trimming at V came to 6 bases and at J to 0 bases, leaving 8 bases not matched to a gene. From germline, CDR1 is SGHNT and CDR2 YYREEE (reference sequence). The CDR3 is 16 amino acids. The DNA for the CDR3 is TGTGCCAGCACCTACGGGGGGGCTAAAGCCAAAAACATTCAGTACTTC. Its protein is CASTYGGAKAKNIQYF.

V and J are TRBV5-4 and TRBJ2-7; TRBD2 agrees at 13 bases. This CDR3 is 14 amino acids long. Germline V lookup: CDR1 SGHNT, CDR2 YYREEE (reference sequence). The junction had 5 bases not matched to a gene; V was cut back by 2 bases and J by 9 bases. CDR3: CASSLGLAGVGQYF. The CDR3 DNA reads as TGTGCCAGCAGCTTAGGACTAGCGGGAGTCGGGCAGTACTTC.

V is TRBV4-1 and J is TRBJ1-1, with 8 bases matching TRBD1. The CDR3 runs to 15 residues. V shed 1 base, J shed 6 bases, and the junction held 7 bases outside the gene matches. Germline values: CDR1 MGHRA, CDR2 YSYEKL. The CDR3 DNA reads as TGCGCCAGCAGCCAAGGGGACAGGAGAAGCGCTGAAGCTTTCTTT. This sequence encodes CASSQGDRRSAEAFF.

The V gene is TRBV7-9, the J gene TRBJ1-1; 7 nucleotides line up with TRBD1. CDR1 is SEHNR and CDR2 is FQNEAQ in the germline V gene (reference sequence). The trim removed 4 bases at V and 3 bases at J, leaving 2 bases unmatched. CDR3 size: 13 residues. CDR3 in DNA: TGTGCCAGCAGCTCCCAGGGGGACACTGAAGCTTTCTTT. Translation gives CASSSQGDTEAFF.

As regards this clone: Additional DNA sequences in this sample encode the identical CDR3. Here the CDR3 reads CATSRGLYTDTQYF. The CDR3 DNA reads as TGTGCCACCAGCAGGGGACTTTACACAGATACGCAGTATTTT. The chain joins TRBV15 to TRBJ2-3; perhaps TRBD2 as D (6 bases). V was shortened by 3 bases and J by 2 bases, with 9 bases between the two germline ends. This CDR3 has 14 amino acids. Germline V gene data show CDR1 as LNHNV and CDR2 as YYDKDF (reference sequence).

The CDR3 region is CASSFRVGLAETDTQYF. The DNA of the CDR3 is TGTGCCAGCAGTTTTCGTGTTGGACTAGCGGAGACAGATACGCAGTATTTT. The chain uses TRBV27 and TRBJ2-3, with 10 positions matching TRBD2. V dropped 3 bases and J dropped 3; count of bases not matched to a gene: 9. The CDR3 is 17 residues long. Germline CDR1 MNHEY, CDR2 SMNVEV (reference sequence).

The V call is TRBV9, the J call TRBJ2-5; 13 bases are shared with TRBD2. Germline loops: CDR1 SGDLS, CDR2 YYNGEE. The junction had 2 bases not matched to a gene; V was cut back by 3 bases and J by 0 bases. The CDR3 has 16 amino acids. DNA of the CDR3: TGTGCCAGCAGCGCCGGACTAGCGGGAGACCAAGAGACCCAGTACTTC. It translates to CASSAGLAGDQETQYF.

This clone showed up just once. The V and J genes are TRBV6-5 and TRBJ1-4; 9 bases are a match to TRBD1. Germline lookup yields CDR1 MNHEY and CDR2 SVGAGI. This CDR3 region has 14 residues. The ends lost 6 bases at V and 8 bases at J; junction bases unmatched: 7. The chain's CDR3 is CASSYRGLREKLFF. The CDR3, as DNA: TGTGCCAGCAGCTACAGGGGGCTGAGGGAAAAACTGTTTTTT.

Written as DNA, the CDR3 is TGTGCCAGCAGCCAGGACAGGGGGTATGGCTACACCTTC. Its translation: CASSQDRGYGYTF. V is TRBV5-4 and J is TRBJ1-2; 10 bases are shared with TRBD1. The CDR3 runs 13 residues. The V and J ends lost 4 bases and 5 bases, in that order; junction bases with no gene match: 2. The germline gives CDR1 SGHNT, CDR2 YYREEE (reference sequence). The complete variable domain, with remaining parts taken from reference TRBV5-4 and TRBJ1-2, reads ETGVTQSPTHLIKTRGQQVTLRCSSQSGHNTVSWYQQALGQGPQFIFQYYREEENGRGNFPPRFSGLQFPNYSSELNVNALELDDSALYLCASSQDRGYGYTFGSGTRLTVV.

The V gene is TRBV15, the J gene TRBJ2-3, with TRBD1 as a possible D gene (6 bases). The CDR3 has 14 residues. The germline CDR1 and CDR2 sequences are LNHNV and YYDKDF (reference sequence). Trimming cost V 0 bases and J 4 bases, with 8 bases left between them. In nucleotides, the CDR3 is TGTGCCACCAGCAGAGAACAGGGCGCAGATACGCAGTATTTT. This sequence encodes CATSREQGADTQYF.